This entry concerns a single T cell receptor (beta chain). This CDR3 is 17 amino acids long. The germline V gene encodes CDR1 SGHVS and CDR2 FNYEAQ. V shed 5 bases, J shed 3 bases, and the junction held 10 bases outside the gene matches. The data belong to a study of cytomegalovirus exposure and HLA in healthy donors. The PCR had 60 Vbeta and 13 Jbeta primers. The protocol was immunoSEQ multiplex PCR, while the TCRdb copy is restricted to in-frame clones and leaves out a portion. The sample table includes 95,000 to 150,000 clones. This sequence originates from a man between 18 and 35 years old in good health and CMV-seronegative. The gene calls are TRBV7-6 and TRBJ1-1; TRBD1 matches 12 bases. Sequencing input: PBMCs. The CDR3 coding sequence is TGTGCCAGCAGCCCGCGGGACAGGGGGCGCTTGGACACTGAAGCTTTCTTT. Its translation: CASSPRDRGRLDTEAFF.